Listed here are 11 T cell receptor beta chains from one sample, sequenced in a study of regulatory T cells in long-lasting Graves disease. Both iRepertoire HTBI primers and Arm-PCR of CDR3 regions were used to build the TCR beta libraries. MiXCR, run by TCRdb on the multiplex PCR reads, gives a single entry per CDR3 protein. Of nearly 350,000 distinct CDR3 sequences detected, 20% appear once; the ten largest clones hold roughly 29%. The time point denotes: persistent/refractory GD, antithyroid drugs over 5 years with positive TRAb. After RNA was extracted from PBMCs, the TCR library was made from it. The sequenced sample was peripheral blood mononuclear cells (PBMCs), obtained when the disease was refractory, from a patient treated with antithyroid drugs. These receptors all stem from a female donor with Graves disease.

This chain links TRBV5-1 with TRBJ1-6; 8 bases align to TRBD1. Germline trimming cut 3 bases from V and 9 bases from J; bases unmatched to any gene: 8. Per the germline V gene, CDR1 is SGHRS and CDR2 is YFSETQ. This CDR3 has 15 residues. This chain's CDR3 is CASSSRTGMGSPLHF. CDR3 nucleotide sequence: TGCGCCAGCAGCTCCCGGACAGGGATGGGTTCACCCCTCCACTTT.

This clonotype was seen a handful of times. The chain combines TRBV20-1 with TRBJ1-5; 9 nucleotides align to TRBD1. V gave up 1 base and J gave up 0 bases; unmatched junction bases: 10. Germline V lookup: CDR1 DFQATT, CDR2 SNEGSKA (reference sequence). The CDR3 runs 18 residues. The DNA of the CDR3 is TGCAGTGCTAGAGTGCCCGGGACAGGGACGTATAGCAATCAGCCCCAGCATTTT. This translates into CSARVPGTGTYSNQPQHF.

This clonotype was picked up many times. The V gene is TRBV11-2, the J gene TRBJ2-7; a weak D match, TRBD1 (5 bases). CDR3 length equals 15 residues. V lost 5 bases, J lost 2 bases, and 16 bases lay in between. Germline CDR1 SGHAT, CDR2 FQNNGV. The CDR3 coding sequence is TGTGCCAGCAGCCGTCAGGGAATCTCCCCCTACGAGCAGTACTTC. Residues: CASSRQGISPYEQYF.

There are many counts of this clonotype. V is TRBV2 and J is TRBJ2-7; 7 bases are shared with TRBD2. The germline V gene encodes CDR1 SNHLY and CDR2 FYNNEI. Trimming removed 2 bases from V and 3 bases from J; junction bases left unmatched: 7. The CDR3 loop spans 15 amino acids. CDR3 in amino acids: CASSESASGHYEQYF. CDR3 coding DNA: TGTGCCAGCAGTGAAAGTGCTAGCGGTCACTACGAGCAGTACTTC.

This sequence joins TRBV6-5 and TRBJ2-5; 10 bases are shared with TRBD2. The germline CDR1 and CDR2 sequences are MNHEY and SVGAGI. Unmatched junction bases numbered 6, after V lost 2 bases and J lost 6 bases. This CDR3 region has 15 residues. CDR3 nucleotide sequence: TGTGCCAGCAGTTACAGCGGGGGGGCCGGGAAGACCCAGTACTTC. This gives the protein CASSYSGGAGKTQYF.

The rearrangement uses TRBV11-2 and TRBJ2-3; 7 bases are a match to TRBD2. The germline CDR1 and CDR2 sequences are SGHAT and FQNNGV. V trimming: 5 bases; J trimming: 0 bases; junction bases outside the gene matches: 5. The CDR3 contains 15 residues. CDR3 loop: CASSPGRTSTDTQYF. The CDR3 nucleotides are TGTGCCAGCAGCCCCGGGAGGACTAGCACAGATACGCAGTATTTT.

This clonotype has only a few counts. The rearrangement joins TRBV7-2 to TRBJ1-1; D is unresolved. The length of the CDR3 is 15 residues. Germline V gives CDR1 SGHTA, CDR2 FQGNSA. With 0 bases removed from V and 3 bases from J, the gap between germline ends came to 11 bases. CDR3 sequence reads: CASSLAGVIYTEAFF. Here the CDR3 DNA reads TGTGCCAGCAGCTTAGCAGGTGTGATATACACTGAAGCTTTCTTT.

This sequence joins TRBV19 and TRBJ1-3; D remains unclear. Germline V gene sequence: CDR1 LNHDA, CDR2 SQIVND (reference sequence). This CDR3 is built from 13 residues. V lost 6 bases and J 3 bases, leaving 9 bases between the germline ends. The CDR3 sequence: CASRGLGGNTIYF. In DNA, the CDR3 is TGTGCCAGTAGGGGTCTGGGTGGAAACACCATATATTTT. The entire variable domain, with the rest obtained from reference TRBV19 and TRBJ1-3, is as follows: DGGITQSPKYLFRKEGQNVTLSCEQNLNHDAMYWYRQDPGQGLRLIYYSQIVNDFQKGDIAEGYSVSREKKESFPLTVTSAQKNPTAFYLCASRGLGGNTIYFGEGSWLTVV.

In its sample, this clonotype was seen a few times. This chain uses TRBV13 with TRBJ2-7; either TRBD1 or TRBD2 may supply D (5 bases each). The CDR3 sequence is 14 residues long. V was trimmed by 5 bases and J by 1 base, leaving 12 bases between them. Germline-derived CDR1 and CDR2 are PRHDT and FYEKMQ (reference sequence). The DNA of the CDR3 is TGTGCCAGCAGCCCTAGCCGACAGTCCTACGAGCAGTACTTC. It specifies CASSPSRQSYEQYF.

The chain carries TRBV7-2 and TRBJ2-5; 9 bases are shared with TRBD2. In germline, CDR1 is SGHTA, CDR2 FQGNSA. The CDR3 length is 16 residues. V was pared by 7 bases and J by 2 bases, with 11 bases of the junction left unmatched. The CDR3, as DNA: TGTGCCAGCACCCCTTGGAAAAGCGGGGGGCAAGAGACCCAGTACTTC. This codes for CASTPWKSGGQETQYF.

This clonotype has only a few counts. V is TRBV18 and J is TRBJ1-5; the D is unclear. The CDR3 is 15 amino acids. V shed 2 bases and J shed 6 bases, with 14 bases lying between them. Germline CDR1 KGHSH, CDR2 LQKENI. Here the CDR3 reads CASSPFREEGQPQHF. DNA for the CDR3: TGTGCCAGCTCACCATTTAGGGAAGAAGGTCAGCCCCAGCATTTT.